The 10 T cell receptor beta chains below all came from one sample that was sequenced in a study of technical replicates of blood from a few donors. Profiling relied on immunoSEQ multiplex PCR, and the TCRdb table lists in-frame clones only, not all of them. The data hold around 80,000 clones, with 96% observed a single time. Sequenced material: T cells isolated from PBMCs. The source is a human donor in good health.

The chain links TRBV28 to TRBJ2-5, with a tentative D call TRBD2 (5 bases). The ends were cut back, 3 bases at V and 0 bases at J, with 8 bases in the middle. Germline V gene data show CDR1 as MDHEN and CDR2 as SYDVKM. This CDR3 is built from 14 residues. As DNA, the CDR3 is TGTGCCAGCAGTTTGTCGGGAAACCAAGAGACCCAGTACTTC. This sequence encodes CASSLSGNQETQYF.

The chain joins TRBV4-3 to TRBJ1-2; 10 nucleotides line up with TRBD1. Trimming cost V 2 bases and J 3 bases; bases outside gene matches: 6. The V gene's germline CDR1 is LGHNA and CDR2 YSLEER. The CDR3 runs to 16 residues. The CDR3, as DNA: TGCGCCAGCAGCCAACAAGGGACAGGGGCTGACTATGGCTACACCTTC. Translated, it gives CASSQQGTGADYGYTF.

This clone is a singleton in its sample. Here the CDR3 DNA reads TGTGCCAGCAACCCTCGGAGGGGGCAAGGGGAAAAACTGTTTTTT. This encodes CASNPRRGQGEKLFF. The chain links TRBV6-6 to TRBJ1-4; 7 bases agree with TRBD1. Trimming removed 7 bases from V and 8 bases from J; junction bases left unmatched: 13. Per the germline V gene, CDR1 is MNHNY and CDR2 is SVGAGI (reference sequence). This CDR3 is 15 amino acids long.

V and J are TRBV30 and TRBJ1-5, with unresolved D. Germline CDR1 is GTSNPN and CDR2 is SVGIG (reference sequence). CDR3 size: 13 residues. V was cut by 1 base and J by 2 bases, with 6 bases left in between. The CDR3 sequence is CAWSGGGNQPQHF. Here the CDR3 DNA reads TGTGCCTGGAGTGGCGGGGGCAATCAGCCCCAGCATTTT.

The chain couples TRBV11-3 to TRBJ2-5; possibly TRBD1 for D (5 bases). Trimming removed 1 base from V and 4 bases from J, with 13 bases in between. This CDR3 spans 15 amino acids. The germline V gene encodes CDR1 SGHNT and CDR2 YENEEA. CDR3 sequence (DNA): TGTGCCAGCAGCTTAGTCGCAGGGCAGTTAGAGACCCAGTACTTC. It codes for CASSLVAGQLETQYF.

CDR3 coding DNA: TGTGCCTGGAGTCCCTCAGATGCAACTAATGAAAAACTGTTTTTT. It encodes CAWSPSDATNEKLFF. The chain has TRBV30 and TRBJ1-4; D not certain. The germline V gene has CDR1 GTSNPN and CDR2 SVGIG (reference sequence). This CDR3 is 15 amino acids long. Trimming shortened V by 2 bases and J by 0 bases, and 10 bases separated the two germline ends.

The chain is built from TRBV6-5 and TRBJ2-1; the match to TRBD1 covers 9 bases. The CDR3 is made up of 15 amino acids. Germline assignment: CDR1 MNHEY and CDR2 SVGAGI. J was trimmed by 6 bases and V by 5 bases; bases with no gene match: 8. CDR3 residues: CASSQPQGARNEQFF. CDR3 DNA sequence: TGTGCCAGCAGTCAACCACAGGGGGCGCGCAATGAGCAGTTCTTC.

The chain carries TRBV7-9 and TRBJ1-1; tentatively, D is TRBD1 (6 bases). The germline V gene has CDR1 SEHNR and CDR2 FQNEAQ (reference sequence). The CDR3 length is 13 residues. Deletions cut 1 base from V and 5 bases from J, with 8 bases between. The CDR3 DNA reads TGTGCCAGCAGCTTAGACAGGGAGACTGAAGCTTTCTTT. Translation gives CASSLDRETEAFF.

This rearrangement joins TRBV7-9 to TRBJ1-1; TRBD1 agrees at 12 bases. The ends lost 5 bases at V and 5 bases at J; junction bases unmatched: 3. The germline V gene encodes CDR1 SEHNR and CDR2 FQNEAQ (reference sequence). There are 14 residues in the CDR3. For the CDR3, the DNA is TGTGCCAGCAGCCTGGGACAGGGGGCGACTGAAGCTTTCTTT. It specifies CASSLGQGATEAFF.

This clone appeared once. The chain recombines TRBV7-2 with TRBJ1-1; D unresolved. Trimming left V 1 base short and J 1 base short, with 7 bases between. Germline CDR1 reads SGHTA; CDR2 reads FQGNSA. This CDR3 has 14 amino acids. The DNA of the CDR3 is TGTGCCAGCAGCTTAGTAGAGGGGAACACTGAAGCTTTCTTT. It specifies CASSLVEGNTEAFF. The whole variable domain, filled in from reference TRBV7-2 and TRBJ1-1, reads GAGVSQSPSNKVTEKGKDVELRCDPISGHTALYWYRQSLGQGLEFLIYFQGNSAPDKSGLPSDRFSAERTGGSVSTLTIQRTQQEDSAVYLCASSLVEGNTEAFFGQGTRLTVV.